Detailed here is one TCR beta chain. No antigen is known for it. Every sample had a minimum of 6.5 million PBMCs isolated. There are 15 residues in the CDR3. After removal of 0 bases from V and 7 bases from J, the junction contained 6 bases not matched to a gene. The germline V gene encodes CDR1 ENHRY and CDR2 SYGVKD. The data stem from a study of blood T cells in healthy people across ages. Points from the study as a whole: Expanded clonotype shifts may have been confounded, as the donors had an unknown CMV status. Unsorted PBMC input precluded a conclusive naive versus antigen-experienced comparison.

Together with a sample-barcoded 5' primer, a J-beta primer mix was included in a second PCR lasting roughly 6 to 12 cycles. Each of the samples gave a minimum of 2.5 million paired-end reads that contained CDR3. TCRdb reprocessed the 5' RACE reads via MiXCR and lists one record per CDR3 protein. The table has about 900,000 distinct CDR3 sequences, 60% to 80% seen once. The source is a man younger than 45 in good health. This chain links TRBV10-3 with TRBJ2-1; TRBD2 matches at 7 bases. Sequencing was done on a sample of blood. The CDR3 nucleotides read TGTGCCATCAGTGAGTCGCAGCGGGGTGAAAATGAGCAGTTCTTC. It translates to CAISESQRGENEQFF.